This T cell receptor (beta chain) was recorded in a study of cytomegalovirus exposure and HLA in healthy donors. On the study more broadly: Genotyping showed roughly 81% of 350 to 400 donors falling in the Caucasian-associated ancestry cluster. General study findings and limits: The study listed roughly 160 cytomegalovirus-associated TCR beta chains.

Whereas donors were nominally healthy upon sampling, unrecorded immune exposures were probable. Trimming cost V 6 bases and J 4 bases, with 16 bases left between them. Germline lookup yields CDR1 MNHNS and CDR2 SASEGT. This CDR3 spans 15 amino acids. Only a few counts were recorded for this clone. The antigen is undetermined. PCR used 60 Vbeta primers and 13 Jbeta primers. The assay was immunoSEQ multiplex PCR, and TCRdb's table has in-frame clones only and misses some. The repertoire holds 140,000 to 150,000 clones, with more than 8% as singletons. The specimen was PBMCs. The source of this sequence is a man aged 50 to 59 in good health and CMV-seronegative. This chain joins TRBV6-1 and TRBJ1-5; the D is unclear. CDR3 protein: CASSAQTSGNQPQHF. The CDR3 DNA reads as TGTGCCAGCAGCGCACAGACCTCTGGGAATCAGCCCCAGCATTTT.